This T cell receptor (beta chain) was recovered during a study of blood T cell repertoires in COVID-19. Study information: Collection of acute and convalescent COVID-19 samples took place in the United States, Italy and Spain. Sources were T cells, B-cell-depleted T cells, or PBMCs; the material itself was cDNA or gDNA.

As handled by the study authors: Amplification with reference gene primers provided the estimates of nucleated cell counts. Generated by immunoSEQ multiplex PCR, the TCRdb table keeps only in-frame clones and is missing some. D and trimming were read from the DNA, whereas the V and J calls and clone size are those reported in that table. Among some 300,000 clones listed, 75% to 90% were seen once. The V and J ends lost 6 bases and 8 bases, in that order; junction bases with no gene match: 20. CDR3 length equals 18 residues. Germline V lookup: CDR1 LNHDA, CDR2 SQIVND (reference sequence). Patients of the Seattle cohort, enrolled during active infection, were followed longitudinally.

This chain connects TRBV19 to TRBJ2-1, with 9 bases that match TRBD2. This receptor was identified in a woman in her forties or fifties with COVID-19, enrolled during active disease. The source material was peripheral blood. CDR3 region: CASSPQILAGKLVDEQFF. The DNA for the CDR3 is TGTGCCAGTAGCCCACAAATACTAGCGGGCAAATTAGTCGATGAGCAGTTCTTC.